This T cell receptor (beta chain) was documented in a study of cytomegalovirus exposure and HLA in healthy donors. As regards this clone: Antigen unknown.

The PCR employed 60 Vbeta primers together with 13 Jbeta primers. The table came from immunoSEQ multiplex PCR; TCRdb's copy has only in-frame clones and leaves some out. The sample lists 110,000 to 150,000 clones, over 75% occurring once. Study-wide findings and caveats: Later examination showed HLA-associated TCR beta chains had greater clonal expansion than equally common others.

The CDR3 is 14 residues long. Trimming took 4 bases from V and 3 from J; bases not matched to a gene: 1. Germline CDR1 is SNHLY and CDR2 is FYNNEI. The sequenced material came from PBMCs. The receptor's source is a female donor in good health and CMV-seronegative. The chain joins TRBV2 to TRBJ1-2; 11 bases align to TRBD1. This chain's CDR3 is CASSGTGGHYGYTF. CDR3 sequence (DNA): TGTGCCAGCAGTGGGACAGGGGGCCACTATGGCTACACCTTC.